The T cell receptor (beta chain) described here comes from a study of OX40 agonist ivuxolimab in advanced cancers. Study-level findings and limits: In the 0.1-3.0 mg/kg groups, partial responders showed among the lowest expansion. More expanded clones were found, on average, in CD8+ than in CD4+ T cells. By week 6 at 0.1 to 3.0 mg/kg, blood CD4+ and CD8+ T cells had expanded clonally.

Germline V lookup: CDR1 SGDLS, CDR2 YYNGEE. Losses at the gene ends were 0 bases for V and 7 bases for J; bases not matched to a gene: 6. The CDR3 is 15 residues long. The data were produced by immunoSEQ multiplex PCR, yet TCRdb's version contains in-frame clones alone and is incomplete. This table holds 67,000 or so clones, around 86% found once. Points on this clone: No antigen is known for it.

The genes are TRBV9 and TRBJ2-2, with 7 bases matching TRBD2. The specimen was CD4+ or CD8+ T cells sorted from blood, collected in a trial of the OX40 agonist ivuxolimab. This TCR derives from an adult with an advanced solid tumor such as melanoma, head and neck, liver or kidney cancer. DNA of the CDR3: TGTGCCAGCAGCGTAGCGGCGGGGGAGGGCGGGGAGCTGTTTTTT. It is translated as CASSVAAGEGGELFF.